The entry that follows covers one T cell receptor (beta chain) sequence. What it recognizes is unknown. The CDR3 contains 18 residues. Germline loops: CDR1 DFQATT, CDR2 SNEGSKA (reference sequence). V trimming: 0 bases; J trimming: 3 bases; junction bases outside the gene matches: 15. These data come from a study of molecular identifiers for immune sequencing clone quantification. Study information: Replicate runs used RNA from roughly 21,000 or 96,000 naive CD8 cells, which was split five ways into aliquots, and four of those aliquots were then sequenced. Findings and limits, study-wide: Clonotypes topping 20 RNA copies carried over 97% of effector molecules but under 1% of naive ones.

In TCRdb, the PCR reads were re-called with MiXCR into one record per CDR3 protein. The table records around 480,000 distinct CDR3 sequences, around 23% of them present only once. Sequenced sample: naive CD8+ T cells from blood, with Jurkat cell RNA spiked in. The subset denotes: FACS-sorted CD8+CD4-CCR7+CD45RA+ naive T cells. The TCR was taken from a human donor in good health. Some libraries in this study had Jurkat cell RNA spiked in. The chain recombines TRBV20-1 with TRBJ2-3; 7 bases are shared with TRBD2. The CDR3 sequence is CSARDLVASGIRTDTQYF. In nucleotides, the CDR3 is TGCAGTGCTAGAGATCTTGTTGCGAGCGGGATAAGGACAGATACGCAGTATTTT.